A single TCR beta chain is shown here with its context. The antigen is undetermined. The entry originates in a study of cytomegalovirus exposure and HLA in healthy donors. Points from the study as a whole: Sequencing likely caused a cluster of highly shared sequence variants. In a later analysis, V- and J-gene trimming of beta chains associated with a DCLRE1C missense variant, replicated independently.

Researchers ran the PCR with 60 Vbeta and 13 Jbeta primers. The method was immunoSEQ multiplex PCR; TCRdb's version includes in-frame clones alone and lacks a portion of them. This table holds fewer than 110,000 clones, roughly 80% found once. Donors likely had unrecorded immune exposures despite being nominally healthy when sampled. The germline V gene has CDR1 SGHRS and CDR2 YFSETQ. The germline V and J ends were trimmed by 4 bases and 6 bases, with 10 bases remaining between them. CDR3 length equals 12 residues. The rearrangement links TRBV5-1 to TRBJ1-1; D is perhaps TRBD1 (5 bases). The TCR sequence derives from a man aged 25 to 40 in good health and CMV-seronegative. The sequencing input was PBMCs. DNA of the CDR3: TGCGCCAGCAGCCCCCCAGGGTCTGAAGCTTTCTTT. This codes for CASSPPGSEAFF.